This TCR beta chain was recovered during a study of human T cells and chemical hapten exposure. Time point of the sample: patch test 1, 2 weeks after DPC sensitization. The treatment: therapeutic diphenylcyclopropenone sensitization with weekly scalp DPC. V was trimmed by 5 bases and J by 0 bases, leaving 10 bases between them. This CDR3 region has 14 residues. CDR1 MNHEY and CDR2 SMNVEV come from the germline V gene (reference sequence). TCRdb redid the calling of the RACE reads with MiXCR, one entry per CDR3 protein. The sample yields tens of thousands of distinct CDR3 sequences, 25% to 40% seen once.

Here the sequenced sample was whole blood, taken in connection with sensitization to the hapten diphenylcyclopropenone (DPC). The chain joins TRBV27 to TRBJ1-1, with TRBD1 as a possible D gene (5 bases). This sequence originates from a man aged 35 to 55 with alopecia areata. Some clones in this sample may be carry-over from other donors' samples. The CDR3 coding sequence is TGTGCCAGCAGTCCAGCAGGGATGAACACTGAAGCTTTCTTT. It translates to CASSPAGMNTEAFF.